This paragraph reports one T cell receptor beta chain. What it recognizes is unknown. Clones were read by immunoSEQ multiplex PCR, and TCRdb kept only the in-frame ones, dropping some. The sample has about 100,000 clones, roughly 89% seen once. Per germline, CDR1 SGDLS and CDR2 YYNGEE. The CDR3 sequence is 14 residues long. V was clipped by 3 bases and J by 4 bases; unmatched bases: 0. This entry is derived from a study of graft-versus-host responses after intestinal transplantation. The sequencing used unstimulated CD4+ T cells sorted from spleen or lymph node cells, collected before transplant. This TCR was recovered from a human donor who was the organ donor for an intestinal transplant. This chain links TRBV9 with TRBJ2-2; TRBD2 matches 10 bases. The CDR3 sequence: CASSASGGTGELFF. CDR3 sequence (DNA): TGTGCCAGCAGCGCTAGCGGGGGCACCGGGGAGCTGTTTTTT.